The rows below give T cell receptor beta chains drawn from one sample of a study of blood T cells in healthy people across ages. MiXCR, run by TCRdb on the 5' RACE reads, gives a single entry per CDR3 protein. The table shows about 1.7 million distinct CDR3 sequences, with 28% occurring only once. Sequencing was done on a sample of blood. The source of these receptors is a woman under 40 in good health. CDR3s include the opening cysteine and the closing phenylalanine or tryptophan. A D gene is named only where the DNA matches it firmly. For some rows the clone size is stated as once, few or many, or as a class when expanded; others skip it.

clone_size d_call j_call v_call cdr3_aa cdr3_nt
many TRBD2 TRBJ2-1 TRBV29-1 CSVALIGGIYNEQFF TGCAGCGTTGCGTTGATCGGGGGGATTTACAATGAGCAGTTCTTC
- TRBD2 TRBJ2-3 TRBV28 CASRILPGLARDTQYF TGTGCCAGTAGGATTCTGCCGGGACTAGCTAGAGATACGCAGTATTTT
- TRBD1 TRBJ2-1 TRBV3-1 CASSRWISAGGRYNEQFF TGTGCCAGCAGCCGTTGGATCTCCGCAGGGGGCCGCTACAATGAGCAGTTCTTC
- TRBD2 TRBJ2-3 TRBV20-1 CSATLAGGLTQYF TGCAGTGCAACACTAGCGGGGGGGCTCACGCAGTATTTT
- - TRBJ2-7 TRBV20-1 CSARDEAESSYEQYF TGCAGTGCTAGAGATGAAGCGGAGAGCTCCTACGAGCAGTACTTC
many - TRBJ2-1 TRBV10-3 CAISRTQTPYNEQFF TGTGCCATCAGCCGGACCCAAACACCCTACAATGAGCAGTTCTTC
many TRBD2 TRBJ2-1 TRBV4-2 CASSQAALAGGYNEQFF TGTGCCAGCAGCCAAGCGGCGTTAGCGGGGGGCTACAATGAGCAGTTCTTC
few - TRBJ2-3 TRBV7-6 CASSSLPVTDTQYF TGTGCCAGCAGCTCACTACCAGTCACAGATACGCAGTATTTT
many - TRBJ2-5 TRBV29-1 CSAPAESGSQETQYF TGCAGCGCTCCGGCCGAATCGGGGTCACAAGAGACCCAGTACTTC
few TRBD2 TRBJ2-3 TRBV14 CASRSGLGVTDTQYF TGTGCCAGCAGGTCGGGACTAGGTGTCACAGATACGCAGTATTTT
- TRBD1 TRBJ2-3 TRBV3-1 CASSPGAGTGTDTQYF TGTGCCAGCAGCCCCGGAGCCGGGACAGGGACAGATACGCAGTATTTT
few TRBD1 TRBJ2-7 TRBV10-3 CAIGGQGHYEQYF TGTGCCATCGGGGGACAGGGCCACTACGAGCAGTACTTC
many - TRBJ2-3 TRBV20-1 CSARESTDTQYF TGCAGTGCTAGAGAGTCCACAGATACGCAGTATTTT
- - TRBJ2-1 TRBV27 CASSLAPGQLNNEEFF TGTGCCAGCAGTTTAGCACCAGGACAGTTAAACAATGAGGAGTTCTTC
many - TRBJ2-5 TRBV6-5 CASSYSRGSETQYF TGTGCCAGCAGTTACTCGAGGGGAAGCGAGACCCAGTACTTC
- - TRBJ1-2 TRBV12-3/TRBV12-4 CASTLSTNYGYTF TGTGCCAGCACCCTAAGTACTAACTATGGCTACACCTTC
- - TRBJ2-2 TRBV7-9 CAIPDQFTGELFF TGTGCCATCCCTGACCAATTCACCGGGGAGCTGTTTTTT
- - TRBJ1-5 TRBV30 CAWSPGLSNQPQHF TGTGCCTGGAGTCCAGGGTTGAGCAATCAGCCCCAGCATTTT
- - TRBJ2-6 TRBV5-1 CASSLEAGANVLAF TGCGCCAGCAGCTTGGAGGCTGGGGCCAACGTCCTGGCTTTC
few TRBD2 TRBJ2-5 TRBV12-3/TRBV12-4 CASGLGTSGRARETQYF TGTGCCAGCGGTTTAGGGACTAGCGGGAGGGCCAGAGAGACCCAGTACTTC
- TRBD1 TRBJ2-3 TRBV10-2 CASRDRGRADTQYF TGCGCCAGCAGGGACAGGGGGCGAGCAGATACGCAGTATTTT
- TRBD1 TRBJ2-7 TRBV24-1 CATSRQGAAEQYF TGTGCCACCAGTAGACAGGGGGCGGCCGAGCAGTACTTC
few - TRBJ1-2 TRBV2 CASSDTLPSVQGGYTF TGTGCCAGCAGCGATACATTACCGTCGGTCCAGGGTGGCTACACCTTC
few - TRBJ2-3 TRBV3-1 CASSHSGTPPSADTQYF TGTGCCAGCAGCCATTCCGGGACTCCACCAAGCGCAGATACGCAGTATTTT
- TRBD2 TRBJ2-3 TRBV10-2 CASSETSGSSDTQYF TGCGCCAGCAGTGAGACAAGCGGGAGCTCAGATACGCAGTATTTT
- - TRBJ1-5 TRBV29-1 CSVDFGLNQPQHF TGCAGCGTTGATTTCGGACTTAATCAGCCCCAGCATTTT
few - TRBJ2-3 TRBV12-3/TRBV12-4 CASILTGFTDTQYF TGTGCCAGCATTTTGACAGGATTCACAGATACGCAGTATTTT
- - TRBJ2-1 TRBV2 CASSEEALSSYNEQFF TGTGCCAGCAGTGAAGAGGCCCTGAGCTCCTACAATGAGCAGTTCTTC
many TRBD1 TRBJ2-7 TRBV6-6 CASSFLPGTAYEQYF TGTGCCAGCAGTTTTCTTCCGGGGACAGCCTACGAGCAGTACTTC
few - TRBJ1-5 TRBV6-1 CASSETPGRPQHF TGTGCCAGCAGTGAAACGCCCGGCCGGCCCCAGCATTTT
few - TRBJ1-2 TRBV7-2 CARTWKRGRFYGYTF TGTGCCAGAACCTGGAAGCGGGGGCGCTTCTATGGCTACACCTTC
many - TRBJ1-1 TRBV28 CASSLTQGAAFF TGTGCCAGCAGTTTAACGCAGGGCGCAGCTTTCTTT
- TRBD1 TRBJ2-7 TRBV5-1 CASSYQTGRYEQYF TGCGCCAGCAGCTATCAGACAGGGCGCTACGAGCAGTACTTC
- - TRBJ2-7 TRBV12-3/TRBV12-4 CASSPGASSYNEQYF TGTGCCAGCAGCCCCGGGGCGAGCTCCTACAATGAGCAGTACTTC
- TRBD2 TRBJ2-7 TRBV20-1 CSAPKVGGAYEQYF TGCAGTGCCCCTAAGGTCGGGGGGGCCTACGAGCAGTACTTC
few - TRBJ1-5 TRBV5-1 CASSLEGGLGNQPQHF TGCGCCAGCAGCTTGGAAGGTGGGTTGGGCAATCAGCCCCAGCATTTT
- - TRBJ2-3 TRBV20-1 CSARDRWGSDTQYF TGCAGTGCTAGAGATAGGTGGGGGTCAGATACGCAGTATTTT
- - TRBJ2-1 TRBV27 CASIFDGEQFF TGTGCCAGCATATTCGATGGTGAGCAGTTCTTC
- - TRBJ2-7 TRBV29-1 CSVESLVTYEQYF TGCAGCGTTGAATCCCTAGTTACCTACGAGCAGTACTTC
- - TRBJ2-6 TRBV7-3 CAGSLTTGQLSGANVLTF TGTGCCGGCAGCTTAACTACGGGGCAACTCTCTGGGGCCAACGTCCTGACTTTC
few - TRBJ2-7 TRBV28 CASSLPRSPYEQYF TGTGCCAGCAGTCTTCCGCGGTCTCCCTACGAGCAGTACTTC
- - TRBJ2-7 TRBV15 CATSRASTSYEQYF TGTGCCACCAGCAGAGCGTCCACCTCCTACGAGCAGTACTTC
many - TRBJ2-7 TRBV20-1 CSATATYEQYF TGCAGTGCTACCGCTACCTACGAGCAGTACTTC
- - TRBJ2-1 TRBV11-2 CASSLDHGNEQFF TGTGCCAGCAGCTTAGATCACGGAAATGAGCAGTTCTTC
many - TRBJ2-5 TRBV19 CASKSLEGHPGETQYF TGTGCCAGCAAAAGTCTCGAGGGACACCCTGGGGAGACCCAGTACTTC
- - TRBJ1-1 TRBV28 CTSSLDAGLGLEAFF TGTACCAGCAGTTTAGATGCAGGGTTGGGGCTTGAAGCTTTCTTT
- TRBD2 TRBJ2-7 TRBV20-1 CSARAPTSGIYEQYF TGCAGTGCTAGAGCCCCGACTAGCGGGATCTACGAGCAGTACTTC
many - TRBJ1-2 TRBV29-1 CTFSPGYTF TGCACCTTCTCCCCTGGCTACACCTTC
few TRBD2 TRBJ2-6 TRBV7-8 CASEVQRESGANVLTF TGTGCCAGCGAGGTCCAGCGGGAGTCTGGGGCCAACGTCCTGACTTTC
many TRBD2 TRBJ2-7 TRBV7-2 CASSLDRSGIYEQYF TGTGCCAGCAGCTTAGATCGAAGCGGGATCTACGAGCAGTACTTC
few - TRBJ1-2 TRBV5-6 CASSSRLGSYTF TGTGCCAGCAGCTCCCGACTGGGCAGCTACACCTTC